The 18 T cell receptor beta chains given below trace back to one sample, sequenced in a study of T-cell memory formation after mild COVID-19. MiXCR was run by TCRdb on the 5' RACE reads, yielding one entry per CDR3 protein. The sample lists approximately 290,000 distinct CDR3 sequences, about a sixth occurring once. The sample taken for sequencing was PBMCs or a T cell subset sorted from them (not recorded which). These receptors were taken from a man in his late teens or twenties who had mild COVID-19 (a few samples of this study predate the infection). Cell type and time point are not known.

There are many counts of this clonotype. The V and J genes are TRBV12-3 or TRBV12-4 and TRBJ1-1; tentatively, D is TRBD1 (6 bases). This CDR3 has 14 residues. V dropped 5 bases and J dropped 0 bases, with 10 bases sitting between them. CDR3 protein: CASSRDIVNTEAFF. CDR3 DNA sequence: TGTGCCAGCAGTCGGGACATAGTGAACACTGAAGCTTTCTTT.

This clonotype was observed at least ten times. V usage is TRBV12-3 or TRBV12-4 and J usage is TRBJ2-2; 7 positions match TRBD1. This CDR3 is built from 13 residues. Trimming removed 7 bases from V and 3 bases from J; junction bases left unmatched: 2. CDR3 region: CASIGQDTGELFF. In DNA form, the CDR3 reads TGTGCCAGCATTGGACAGGACACCGGGGAGCTGTTTTTT.

This chain links TRBV9 with TRBJ1-3, with a weak D call TRBD1 (6 bases). The length of the CDR3 is 14 residues. Germline-derived CDR1 and CDR2 are SGDLS and YYNGEE. V was trimmed by 0 bases and J by 8 bases, leaving 12 bases between them. Written as DNA, the CDR3 is TGTGCCAGCAGCGTAGCTACAGGGAGAGACACCATATATTTT. It translates to CASSVATGRDTIYF.

This clonotype occurred a few times. This chain uses TRBV5-1 with TRBJ1-5; D remains ambiguous. Trimming cost V 3 bases and J 8 bases, with 12 bases left between them. There are 13 residues in the CDR3. The germline V gene encodes CDR1 SGHRS and CDR2 YFSETQ. The DNA for the CDR3 is TGCGCCAGCAGCTCCGGTGCGGGTGAGCCCCAGCATTTT. This codes for CASSSGAGEPQHF.

This chain joins TRBV5-1 and TRBJ1-1; 9 bases fit TRBD1. With V trimmed by 4 bases and J by 1 base, 8 bases remained unmatched. Germline CDR1 reads SGHRS; CDR2 reads YFSETQ. The length of the CDR3 is 16 residues. The CDR3 sequence: CASSVTGGVRNTEAFF. CDR3 sequence (DNA): TGCGCCAGCAGCGTAACAGGGGGCGTTAGGAACACTGAAGCTTTCTTT.

By sample fraction, this clonotype is medium-sized. The chain employs TRBV12-3 or TRBV12-4 and TRBJ2-1; 8 bases are a match to TRBD2. V shed 3 bases and J 4 bases; nucleotides not matched to a gene: 2. This CDR3 is built from 14 residues. Here the CDR3 reads CASSLGGGYNEQFF. CDR3 nucleotides: TGTGCCAGCAGTTTGGGCGGGGGGTACAATGAGCAGTTCTTC.

In its sample, this clonotype was seen a few times. This chain uses TRBV10-3 with TRBJ1-2; 7 bases agree with TRBD1. J gave up 8 bases and V 10 bases, and 13 bases lay outside the gene matches. The CDR3 has 13 residues. Germline CDR1 is ENHRY and CDR2 is SYGVKD. CDR3 nucleotides: TGTGCCACTCACAGGGGTGCAGGGTCCGGCTACACCTTC. Its protein product is CATHRGAGSGYTF.

This clonotype was picked up many times. The chain combines TRBV19 with TRBJ2-2; D uncertain. The CDR3 runs to 13 residues. Germline-derived CDR1 and CDR2 are LNHDA and SQIVND (reference sequence). The V gene lost 5 bases and the J gene lost 6 bases, with 10 bases spanning the gap. CDR3 bases: TGTGCCAGTAGTGAAAGTAGGGCCGGGGAGCTGTTTTTT. Its translation is CASSESRAGELFF. Complete variable domain (other parts from reference TRBV19 and TRBJ2-2): DGGITQSPKYLFRKEGQNVTLSCEQNLNHDAMYWYRQDPGQGLRLIYYSQIVNDFQKGDIAEGYSVSREKKESFPLTVTSAQKNPTAFYLCASSESRAGELFFGEGSRLTVL.

The V gene is TRBV6-2 or TRBV6-3, the J gene TRBJ1-5, with D possibly matching TRBD1 (5 bases). Per the germline V gene, CDR1 is MNHEY and CDR2 is SVGEGT. The length of the CDR3 is 15 residues. Deletions cut 7 bases from V and 2 bases from J, with 15 bases between. The CDR3 here is CASTRDRDRNQPQHF. The CDR3, as DNA: TGTGCCAGCACTAGGGATCGGGACCGCAATCAGCCCCAGCATTTT.

Only one count was recorded for this clonotype. This chain joins TRBV15 and TRBJ1-5; 7 bases match TRBD1. J gave up 4 bases and V 8 bases, and 5 bases lay outside the gene matches. The germline gives CDR1 LNHNV, CDR2 YYDKDF (reference sequence). This CDR3 is 13 amino acids long. CDR3 DNA sequence: TGTGCCACCGCGGGACAGTATAATCAGCCCCAGCATTTT. Translating gives CATAGQYNQPQHF.

The chain joins TRBV6-2 or TRBV6-3 to TRBJ2-1; D call uncertain. Germline-derived CDR1 and CDR2 are MNHEY and SVGEGT. V was trimmed by 7 bases and J by 4 bases, leaving 17 bases between them. The CDR3 runs to 15 residues. CDR3 loop: CASTPSPPRYNEQFF. The CDR3, as DNA: TGTGCCAGCACCCCATCTCCTCCTAGATACAATGAGCAGTTCTTC.

This clonotype was detected many times. The rearrangement links TRBV7-2 to TRBJ2-5, with TRBD1 as a possible D gene (5 bases). The V gene lost 3 bases and the J gene lost 4 bases, with 18 bases spanning the gap. Germline values: CDR1 SGHTA, CDR2 FQGNSA. This CDR3 has 16 residues. The CDR3 reads CASSFTWTPMGETQYF. The CDR3 DNA sequence: TGTGCCAGCAGCTTCACTTGGACACCGATGGGAGAGACCCAGTACTTC.

This clonotype appeared many times. The rearrangement joins TRBV4-2 to TRBJ2-3; 11 bases map to TRBD2. With 4 bases clipped from V and 3 bases from J, the junction kept 6 bases outside the gene matches. Germline lookup yields CDR1 LGHNA and CDR2 YNFKEQ. CDR3 size: 16 residues. In DNA, the CDR3 is TGTGCCAGCAGCCCCACTAGCGGGGGAGGGACAGATACGCAGTATTTT. Amino acid sequence: CASSPTSGGGTDTQYF.

This clonotype was counted at least ten times. The chain carries TRBV5-1 and TRBJ1-5; D ambiguous. V was pared by 4 bases and J by 6 bases, with 11 bases between. Germline values: CDR1 SGHRS, CDR2 YFSETQ. This CDR3 region has 13 residues. DNA for the CDR3: TGCGCCAGCAGCCCCGTACTGGGTCAGCCCCAGCATTTT. Protein: CASSPVLGQPQHF.

This clonotype was found a few times. CDR3 amino acids: CASSFEGEQYF. CDR3 DNA sequence: TGTGCCAGCAGCTTTGAGGGCGAGCAGTACTTC. This chain links TRBV7-9 with TRBJ2-7, with TRBD2 as a possible D gene (5 bases). The germline V gene encodes CDR1 SEHNR and CDR2 FQNEAQ (reference sequence). The CDR3 contains 11 residues. Trimming removed 3 bases at V and 6 bases at J, with 6 bases between.

Only one count was recorded for this clonotype. This chain links TRBV27 with TRBJ2-5, with D possibly TRBD1 on 6 matching bases. Per germline, CDR1 MNHEY and CDR2 SMNVEV (reference sequence). The V end lost 3 bases, the J end lost 5 bases, and 10 bases lay between the germline ends. This CDR3 is built from 13 residues. CDR3 amino acids: CASSFRGWETQYF. The DNA for the CDR3 is TGTGCCAGCAGTTTCAGGGGATGGGAGACCCAGTACTTC.

This clonotype has just a few counts. The gene calls are TRBV5-4 and TRBJ1-3; D uncertain. The CDR3 spans 17 residues. V shed 0 bases and J shed 7 bases, with 20 bases lying between them. Germline CDR1 reads SGHNT; CDR2 reads YYREEE (reference sequence). The CDR3 protein is CASSLAPAGGGRNTIYF. Written as DNA, the CDR3 is TGTGCCAGCAGCTTGGCCCCTGCGGGAGGTGGAAGGAACACCATATATTTT.

The rearrangement joins TRBV5-6 to TRBJ1-2; possibly TRBD1 for D (5 bases). The V gene lost 5 bases and the J gene lost 10 bases, with 15 bases spanning the gap. Germline values: CDR1 SGHDT, CDR2 YYEEEE. The CDR3 consists of 12 residues. The CDR3 region is CASRSGGGDYTF. The CDR3 bases are TGTGCCAGCAGGTCGGGAGGAGGGGACTACACCTTC. Based on the CDR3 plus reference TRBV5-6 and TRBJ1-2, the full variable domain is DAGVTQSPTHLIKTRGQQVTLRCSPKSGHDTVSWYQQALGQGPQFIFQYYEEEERQRGNFPDRFSGHQFPNYSSELNVNALLLGDSALYLCASRSGGGDYTFGSGTRLTVV.